This T cell receptor (beta chain) originates from a study of T cells after yellow fever vaccination (dated by TCRdb to between 2017 and 2020). Looking at the study overall: Libraries from fractions with low cell numbers were prepared with the SMART-Seq v4 Ultra Low Input RNA kit. To follow T-cell clones before and after primary and booster YFV17D yellow fever vaccination, bulk TCR alpha and beta repertoires were sequenced over time. Two healthy male donors, one aged 18 to 30 and one aged 30 to 40 years, made up the cohort. Blood was drawn at multiple timepoints before and after primary and secondary immunization, with bulk PBMC replicates and cell subsets isolated. General findings and caveats noted by the study authors: Because abundant contaminating clonotypes from the bulk population could be contained in FACS-sorted repertoires, computational filtering was required. The secondary T-cell response was weaker than the primary response but faster, peaking on day 5 instead of day 15. Most clones expanded after primary vaccination (approximately 95% of CD4 and around 89% of CD8) were re-detected after the booster, suggesting that broad memory maintenance occurred. A small share of clonotypes occurred in both CD4 and CD8 compartments, likely arising from convergent recombination. Because the study included only two donors, the extent to which the findings can be generalized is limited.

Per the publication, the treatment or condition label means: live attenuated yellow fever vaccine strain. At each blood-draw timepoint, two biological replicates of bulk PBMCs were obtained. A standard Ficoll-Paque protocol was used to isolate PBMCs from peripheral blood. RNA was extracted with TriZol from bulk PBMCs, CD4 and CD8 fractions, and dextramer-positive and dextramer-negative fractions. The instrument given in TCRdb is Illumina NovaSeq 6000. Synthesis of TCR cDNA relied on 5'RACE template switching, a step that introduced a universal primer site along with unique molecular identifiers. Priming of cDNA synthesis was performed from both the TCR alpha and TCR beta constant segments. Two PCR steps were used to amplify libraries, with sample barcodes and sequencing adapters being added in the second step. Sequencing of the libraries was done on either Illumina HiSeq 2500 (2x100 bp) or NovaSeq (2x150 bp). The source study handled its data this way. Reads were demultiplexed and collapsed into UMI consensus sequences with MIGEC, and V(D)J alignment was performed with MiXCR. Vaccine-responding clonotypes were identified with edgeR using replicate PBMC samples, with FDR below 0.01 and a log2 fold change above 5 up to day 15 being required. CD4 or CD8 identity was assigned to each bulk clonotype according to whether the clonotype was present at higher abundance in the sequenced CD4 repertoire or the sequenced CD8 repertoire. In-frame beta chains were kept once TCRdb had trimmed the public reads at Q25 with fastp and called clones with MiXCR. Every distinct CDR3 protein forms one entry, paired with its most common genes and DNA. TCRdb's processing, not the authors' own work, is the source of the V and J calls. The sample table shows 250,000 to 400,000 distinct CDR3 sequences, and around 4.3% are seen once. The ten largest clones take up just under 20% of the sample.

From cysteine to phenylalanine, the CDR3 is 14 amino acids long. This entry keeps only the CDR3 DNA: 42 bases, framed from base 1. V loses 5 bases of germline sequence and J loses 0 bases, and the interval between the two ends is 8 bases. From the germline V gene, CDR1 is SGHTA and CDR2 is FQGTGA. In its sample, this clonotype was seen a few times. Its antigen is still unknown. No per-base quality is available; no much larger clone lies one base away. The V gene is TRBV7-3 and the J gene is TRBJ1-3; the D region possibly corresponds to TRBD1 (5 bases align). This clonotype was sampled from a man aged 18 to 29 who received the YFV17D yellow fever vaccine. Sample: PBMCs, taken 15 days after the yellow fever booster vaccination. CDR3 sequence: CASSEGSSGNTIYF. Here is the DNA: TGTGCCAGCAGCGAGGGGTCCTCTGGAAACACCATATATTTT.